The 8 T cell receptor beta chains below were found in one sample sequenced in a study of T cell changes during pregnancy in multiple sclerosis. The data were produced by immunoSEQ multiplex PCR, yet TCRdb's version contains in-frame clones alone and is incomplete. In the table there are around 47,000 clones, 90% to 95% of which are singletons. The material was CD8+ T cells from peripheral blood mononuclear cells, obtained in the first trimester of pregnancy. The receptors originated from a female donor with multiple sclerosis, enrolled in a pregnancy study.

This rearrangement joins TRBV13 to TRBJ2-7; no reliable D call. CDR3 length equals 14 residues. Germline CDR1 is PRHDT and CDR2 is FYEKMQ (reference sequence). Between the trimmed V and J ends, which lost 2 bases and 4 bases, there was a span of 12 bases. This CDR3 reads CASSLSRSRYEQYF. CDR3 coding DNA: TGTGCCAGCAGCTTAAGCCGCTCGCGATACGAGCAGTACTTC.

V is TRBV6-4 and J is TRBJ2-1; TRBD2 matches 7 bases. The J segment lost 1 base and the V segment lost 0 bases, leaving 0 bases of the junction unmatched. CDR1 is MRHNA and CDR2 is SNTAGT in the germline V gene. The CDR3 spans 15 residues. DNA for the CDR3: TGTGCCAGCAGTGACTCTAGCGGGTCCTACAATGAGCAGTTCTTC. It is translated as CASSDSSGSYNEQFF.

This rearrangement joins TRBV9 to TRBJ2-1, with 10 bases fitting TRBD1. CDR1 is SGDLS, CDR2 YYNGEE, per germline. V shed 2 bases, J shed 4 bases, and the junction held 3 bases outside the gene matches. This CDR3 region has 15 residues. The CDR3: CASSVTGQGYNEQFF. The DNA for the CDR3 is TGTGCCAGCAGCGTCACGGGACAGGGGTACAATGAGCAGTTCTTC.

The chain is built from TRBV2 and TRBJ2-7; possibly TRBD1 for D (5 bases). The CDR3 covers 12 residues. V lost 6 bases and J 4 bases, leaving 10 bases between the germline ends. Germline V lookup: CDR1 SNHLY, CDR2 FYNNEI. This chain's CDR3 is CASRDRVYEQYF. CDR3 nucleotides: TGTGCCAGCAGAGACAGAGTATACGAGCAGTACTTC. Drawing the rest from reference TRBV2 and TRBJ2-7, the complete variable domain is EPEVTQTPSHQVTQMGQEVILRCVPISNHLYFYWYRQILGQKVEFLVSFYNNEISEKSEIFDDQFSVERPDGSNFTLKIRSTKLEDSAMYFCASRDRVYEQYFGPGTRLTVT.

This chain connects TRBV4-3 to TRBJ1-2, with 9 bases that match TRBD1. V lost 4 bases, J lost 7 bases, and 7 bases stayed unmatched. This CDR3 is built from 14 residues. Germline V gene lookup returns CDR1 LGHNA and CDR2 YSLEER. DNA of the CDR3: TGCGCCAGCAGCCCAGAACAGGGGGCGGGTGGCTACACCTTC. Translation gives CASSPEQGAGGYTF.

The chain links TRBV7-2 to TRBJ1-2; 11 nucleotides align to TRBD1. The ends lost 10 bases at V and 5 bases at J; junction bases unmatched: 6. Germline values: CDR1 SGHTA, CDR2 FQGNSA. CDR3 length equals 13 residues. The CDR3 sequence is CAISRDRGYGYTF. DNA of the CDR3: TGTGCCATCTCCCGGGACAGGGGGTATGGCTACACCTTC.

In DNA form, the CDR3 reads TGTGCCAGTAGTGTTCGGTCATCTAATGAGCAGTTCTTC. It specifies CASSVRSSNEQFF. The chain couples TRBV19 to TRBJ2-1; the D is unclear. Germline CDR1 reads LNHDA; CDR2 reads SQIVND (reference sequence). CDR3 size: 13 residues. V gave up 5 bases and J gave up 7 bases, with 12 bases separating them.

This sequence joins TRBV27 and TRBJ1-1; 9 bases fit TRBD1. Trimming cost V 7 bases and J 1 base; bases outside gene matches: 7. Germline V lookup: CDR1 MNHEY, CDR2 SMNVEV (reference sequence). CDR3 length: 15 amino acids. The CDR3 loop reads CASIDRGRTNTEAFF. The CDR3 nucleotides read TGTGCCAGCATTGACAGGGGGAGGACGAACACTGAAGCTTTCTTT.